A single sample gave rise to the 30 T cell receptor beta chains below, sequenced in a study of blood T cell repertoires in COVID-19. Produced via immunoSEQ multiplex PCR; TCRdb's table is partial and in-frame only. The table shows 250,000 to 300,000 clones, with around 90% occurring only once. Sequences were obtained from peripheral blood. These receptors all come from a woman aged 45-65 years who had recovered from COVID-19.

This sequence joins TRBV11-2 and TRBJ1-6, with 7 bases fitting TRBD1. Germline V gene data show CDR1 as SGHAT and CDR2 as FQNNGV. The CDR3 spans 15 residues. J was trimmed by 7 bases and V by 4 bases; bases with no gene match: 7. The CDR3 protein is CASSSWDSANSPLHF. The CDR3, as DNA: TGTGCCAGCAGCTCATGGGACAGTGCCAATTCACCCCTCCACTTT.

V gene TRBV28 combines with J gene TRBJ2-4; TRBD2 matches 10 bases. V trimming: 5 bases; J trimming: 6 bases; junction bases outside the gene matches: 13. The length of the CDR3 is 17 residues. From germline, CDR1 is MDHEN and CDR2 SYDVKM. In DNA, the CDR3 is TGTGCCAGCAGTCATTCTTCTACTAGCGGGAAATTAAACATTCAGTACTTC. It codes for CASSHSSTSGKLNIQYF.

The chain couples TRBV28 to TRBJ2-7; D unresolved. This CDR3 region has 14 residues. Germline V lookup: CDR1 MDHEN, CDR2 SYDVKM. V was trimmed by 6 bases and J by 0 bases, leaving 12 bases between them. The CDR3 loop is CASSFPSSSYEQYF. CDR3 bases: TGTGCCAGCAGCTTCCCCTCGAGCTCCTACGAGCAGTACTTC. Complete variable domain (other parts from reference TRBV28 and TRBJ2-7): DVKVTQSSRYLVKRTGEKVFLECVQDMDHENMFWYRQDPGLGLRLIYFSYDVKMKEKGDIPEGYSVSREKKERFSLILESASTNQTSMYLCASSFPSSSYEQYFGPGTRLTVT.

This clone was observed a few times. CDR3 region: CASSLNRGITEAFF. Written as DNA, the CDR3 is TGTGCCAGTAGCCTTAACAGGGGAATCACTGAAGCTTTCTTT. This sequence joins TRBV19 and TRBJ1-1; TRBD1 matches 7 bases. Germline lookup yields CDR1 LNHDA and CDR2 SQIVND (reference sequence). This CDR3 has 14 amino acids. V lost 6 bases, J lost 4 bases, and 8 bases stayed unmatched.

Comment on this clone: The junction differs from germline at one of its ends, possibly a read error. The chain combines TRBV7-7 with TRBJ2-2, with TRBD2 matching over 10 bases. The CDR3 sequence is 19 residues long. Germline V gives CDR1 SSHAT, CDR2 FNYEAQ (reference sequence). CDR3: CASSWGSSGSAANTGELFF. The CDR3 region has the DNA TGTGCTAGCAGCTGGGGGTCTAGCGGGAGTGCTGCGAACACCGGGGAGCTGTTTTTT.

The genes are TRBV7-9 and TRBJ2-2; tentatively, D is TRBD1 (6 bases). Per the germline V gene, CDR1 is SEHNR and CDR2 is FQNEAQ (reference sequence). This CDR3 is built from 15 residues. Between the trimmed V and J ends, which lost 4 bases and 1 base, there was a span of 10 bases. This chain's CDR3 is CASSWGPMNTGELFF. CDR3 DNA: TGTGCCAGCAGCTGGGGGCCGATGAACACCGGGGAGCTGTTTTTT.

The CDR3 loop reads CASQRLAGDTGELFF. The CDR3 nucleotides read TGTGCCAGCCAGCGGCTAGCGGGGGACACCGGGGAGCTGTTTTTT. The gene calls are TRBV27 and TRBJ2-2; 10 bases are shared with TRBD2. The CDR3 has 15 residues. From germline, CDR1 is MNHEY and CDR2 SMNVEV (reference sequence). J lost 3 bases, V lost 8 bases, and 6 bases had no gene match.

This chain uses TRBV11-2 with TRBJ2-2; 9 bases line up with TRBD1. V shed 4 bases and J 6 bases; nucleotides not matched to a gene: 6. The germline CDR1 and CDR2 sequences are SGHAT and FQNNGV. This CDR3 is built from 15 residues. In DNA, the CDR3 is TGTGCCAGCAGCTCATCCGGGACAGGGCCCGGGGAGCTGTTTTTT. This translates into CASSSSGTGPGELFF.

This chain joins TRBV11-2 and TRBJ1-6; 7 nucleotides line up with TRBD1. Germline V CDR1 and CDR2: SGHAT, FQNNGV. The trim removed 2 bases at V and 10 bases at J, leaving 8 bases unmatched. The CDR3 spans 15 residues. The CDR3 region is CASSLSSDRDSPLHF. CDR3 sequence (DNA): TGTGCCAGCAGCTTATCTTCCGACAGGGACTCACCCCTCCACTTT.

This clone appeared a single time. J is TRBJ1-5 and V is TRBV6-5; 8 bases fit TRBD1. The CDR3 spans 12 residues. Per the germline V gene, CDR1 is MNHEY and CDR2 is SVGAGI. Trimming took 8 bases from V and 6 from J; bases not matched to a gene: 3. Here the CDR3 DNA reads TGTGCCAGCGGACAGGGAACTCAGCCCCAGCATTTT. The encoded protein is CASGQGTQPQHF.

V gene TRBV10-3 combines with J gene TRBJ1-5, with D uncertain. V lost 8 bases and J 4 bases, leaving 12 bases between the germline ends. This CDR3 is 13 amino acids long. Germline V gene sequence: CDR1 ENHRY, CDR2 SYGVKD. The CDR3 spells CAISQAINQPQHF. In DNA form, the CDR3 reads TGTGCCATCTCGCAGGCAATTAATCAGCCCCAGCATTTT.

The genes are TRBV6-6 and TRBJ1-5; D is possibly TRBD1 (5 bases). Germline loops: CDR1 MNHNY, CDR2 SVGAGI (reference sequence). This CDR3 is 14 amino acids long. V was shortened by 6 bases and J by 2 bases, with 11 bases between the two germline ends. CDR3 coding DNA: TGTGCCAGCAGCAGGACGGGGGGCAATCAGCCCCAGCATTTT. Its translation: CASSRTGGNQPQHF.

The chain employs TRBV27 and TRBJ2-3; no definite D call. Between the trimmed V and J ends, which lost 6 bases and 2 bases, there was a span of 12 bases. The CDR3 is 14 residues long. The germline V gene has CDR1 MNHEY and CDR2 SMNVEV (reference sequence). CDR3 protein: CASSNRDSTDTQYF. CDR3 coding DNA: TGTGCCAGCAGCAACAGAGATTCCACAGATACGCAGTATTTT.

This clone was seen only once. The chain employs TRBV6-1 and TRBJ1-1; possibly TRBD1 for D (5 bases). The CDR3 runs 12 residues. V was cut by 6 bases and J by 5 bases, with 10 bases left in between. Per the germline V gene, CDR1 is MNHNS and CDR2 is SASEGT. Here the CDR3 reads CASRAGRTEAFF. CDR3 in DNA: TGTGCCAGCAGGGCAGGGAGGACTGAAGCTTTCTTT.

V usage is TRBV7-8 and J usage is TRBJ1-2, with TRBD1 matching 10 bases. Germline V gene lookup returns CDR1 SGHVS and CDR2 FQNEAQ. V lost 0 bases, J lost 8 bases, and 3 bases stayed unmatched. This CDR3 is built from 14 residues. CDR3 in amino acids: CASSLATGGSGYTF. The CDR3 nucleotides are TGTGCCAGCAGCTTAGCGACAGGGGGCAGCGGCTACACCTTC.

V is TRBV9 and J is TRBJ2-1, with 8 bases that match TRBD1. Germline V lookup: CDR1 SGDLS, CDR2 YYNGEE. V lost 2 bases and J lost 6; bases outside the gene matches: 1. The CDR3 loop spans 13 amino acids. CDR3 protein: CASSVGQVNEQFF. In DNA form, the CDR3 reads TGTGCCAGCAGCGTGGGACAGGTCAATGAGCAGTTCTTC.

The rearrangement joins TRBV6-5 to TRBJ1-1; the D gene is possibly TRBD1 (6 bases). The V end was cut by 6 bases, the J end by 4 bases, with 12 bases between. Germline CDR1 is MNHEY and CDR2 is SVGAGI. This CDR3 contains 13 residues. The CDR3 sequence is CASRPGESTEAFF. As DNA, the CDR3 is TGTGCCAGCAGACCAGGGGAAAGCACTGAAGCTTTCTTT.

The rearrangement joins TRBV7-2 to TRBJ2-3; TRBD2 matches at 11 bases. Germline CDR1 is SGHTA and CDR2 is FQGNSA. V lost 0 bases to trimming and J lost 4 bases; unmatched junction nucleotides: 3. This CDR3 has 16 amino acids. CDR3 DNA sequence: TGTGCCAGCAGCTTAGCGCTAGCGGGGGGTGCAGATACGCAGTATTTT. Its translation is CASSLALAGGADTQYF. The full variable domain, in which reference TRBV7-2 and TRBJ2-3 provide the parts outside the CDR3, is GAGVSQSPSNKVTEKGKDVELRCDPISGHTALYWYRQSLGQGLEFLIYFQGNSAPDKSGLPSDRFSAERTGGSVSTLTIQRTQQEDSAVYLCASSLALAGGADTQYFGPGTRLTVL.

The V and J genes are TRBV19 and TRBJ1-2; D call uncertain. Trimming removed 7 bases at V and 4 bases at J, with 10 bases between. Germline CDR1 is LNHDA and CDR2 is SQIVND (reference sequence). The CDR3 consists of 12 residues. CDR3 in amino acids: CASTPGSYGYTF. CDR3 coding DNA: TGTGCCAGTACCCCGGGGAGCTATGGCTACACCTTC. The variable domain in full, completed from reference TRBV19 and TRBJ1-2, reads DGGITQSPKYLFRKEGQNVTLSCEQNLNHDAMYWYRQDPGQGLRLIYYSQIVNDFQKGDIAEGYSVSREKKESFPLTVTSAQKNPTAFYLCASTPGSYGYTFGSGTRLTVV.

The V gene is TRBV2, the J gene TRBJ1-4, with 7 bases fitting TRBD1. V trimming: 8 bases; J trimming: 4 bases; junction bases outside the gene matches: 7. There are 14 residues in the CDR3. The germline CDR1 and CDR2 sequences are SNHLY and FYNNEI. CDR3 loop: CASRGTAINEKLFF. CDR3 in DNA: TGTGCCAGCCGAGGGACAGCGATTAATGAAAAACTGTTTTTT.

The chain carries TRBV28 and TRBJ1-1; TRBD1 matches 11 bases. The junction had 7 bases not matched to a gene; V was cut back by 6 bases and J by 1 base. The germline CDR1 and CDR2 sequences are MDHEN and SYDVKM. CDR3 length equals 16 residues. CDR3 amino acids: CASSRTGGAGNTEAFF. The CDR3 bases are TGTGCCAGCAGCCGGACAGGGGGCGCGGGGAACACTGAAGCTTTCTTT.

The chain combines TRBV5-8 with TRBJ1-2; tentative D call: TRBD1 (5 bases). V was shortened by 0 bases and J by 7 bases, with 7 bases between the two germline ends. There are 12 residues in the CDR3. CDR1 is SGHTS, CDR2 YDEGEE, per germline. The CDR3 DNA is TGTGCCAGCAGCTTGGAGGGGCGTGGCTACACCTTC. Its translation is CASSLEGRGYTF.

The chain employs TRBV7-2 and TRBJ1-3; TRBD1 agrees at 8 bases. The CDR3 runs 13 residues. Trimming removed 9 bases from V and 2 bases from J; junction bases left unmatched: 3. The germline gives CDR1 SGHTA, CDR2 FQGNSA. The chain's CDR3 is CASKQGAGNTIYF. The CDR3 DNA follows: TGTGCCAGTAAACAGGGGGCTGGAAACACCATATATTTT.

The V call is TRBV28, the J call TRBJ2-7; a possible D gene is TRBD1 (6 bases). The germline V gene has CDR1 MDHEN and CDR2 SYDVKM. The CDR3 has 15 residues. Trimming removed 5 bases from V and 2 bases from J, with 16 bases in between. CDR3 region: CASSRPGTYPYEQYF. The CDR3 DNA follows: TGTGCCAGCAGTCGGCCGGGGACATATCCCTACGAGCAGTACTTC.

In this sample, this clone turned up once. The rearrangement uses TRBV19 and TRBJ1-3, with TRBD1 matching 11 bases. With 5 bases clipped from V and 0 bases from J, the junction kept 9 bases outside the gene matches. Germline V gene data show CDR1 as LNHDA and CDR2 as SQIVND (reference sequence). The CDR3 sequence is 18 residues long. CDR3 loop: CASSDRDRGLLSGNTIYF. The CDR3 DNA sequence: TGTGCCAGTAGTGACCGGGACAGGGGGTTACTCTCTGGAAACACCATATATTTT. The entire variable domain, with the rest obtained from reference TRBV19 and TRBJ1-3, is as follows: DGGITQSPKYLFRKEGQNVTLSCEQNLNHDAMYWYRQDPGQGLRLIYYSQIVNDFQKGDIAEGYSVSREKKESFPLTVTSAQKNPTAFYLCASSDRDRGLLSGNTIYFGEGSWLTVV.

The chain links TRBV6-6 to TRBJ1-6, with D possibly matching TRBD1 (6 bases). The CDR3 has 14 residues. Germline assignment: CDR1 MNHNY and CDR2 SVGAGI (reference sequence). V dropped 4 bases and J dropped 7 bases, with 11 bases sitting between them. The CDR3 DNA reads TGTGCCAGCAGTTTGGAGGGGGGGAATTCACCCCTCCACTTT. Its protein is CASSLEGGNSPLHF.

This clone was detected a few times. As DNA, the CDR3 is TGTGCCAGCAGCCCCGGAGACAATGAGCAGTTCTTC. It encodes CASSPGDNEQFF. The chain uses TRBV6-2 or TRBV6-3 and TRBJ2-1, with D unclear. The germline V gene encodes CDR1 MNHEY and CDR2 SVGEGT. The CDR3 is 12 amino acids. Trimming took off 6 bases at V and 5 bases at J, with 8 bases between the two ends.

V and J are TRBV5-5 and TRBJ2-5; maybe TRBD2 (7 bases). The CDR3 extends over 15 amino acids. V lost 4 bases to trimming and J lost 11 bases, with 24 bases between them. Germline assignment: CDR1 SGHKS and CDR2 YYEKEE (reference sequence). CDR3 coding DNA: TGTGCCAGCAGCCTCAGGGGACCAGGGGAGGGCGGTCAGTACTTC. Encoded protein: CASSLRGPGEGGQYF.

This clone was observed at least ten times. V and J are TRBV5-4 and TRBJ2-3; 16 bases fit TRBD2. The CDR3 has 14 residues. From germline, CDR1 is SGHNT and CDR2 YYREEE (reference sequence). The J segment lost 11 bases and the V segment lost 5 bases, leaving 5 bases of the junction unmatched. The CDR3 region is CASSPGLAGGLQYF. The CDR3 DNA reads TGTGCCAGCAGTCCGGGACTAGCGGGGGGGCTGCAGTATTTT.

This chain uses TRBV7-6 with TRBJ1-5, with 8 nucleotides matching TRBD1. The CDR3 has 15 amino acids. Looked up from germline, CDR1 is SGHVS and CDR2 is FNYEAQ. V shed 2 bases, J shed 7 bases, and the junction held 7 bases outside the gene matches. CDR3 sequence (DNA): TGTGCCAGCAGCTTACGGACAGGGAGCGGACAGCCCCAGCATTTT. Its translation: CASSLRTGSGQPQHF.